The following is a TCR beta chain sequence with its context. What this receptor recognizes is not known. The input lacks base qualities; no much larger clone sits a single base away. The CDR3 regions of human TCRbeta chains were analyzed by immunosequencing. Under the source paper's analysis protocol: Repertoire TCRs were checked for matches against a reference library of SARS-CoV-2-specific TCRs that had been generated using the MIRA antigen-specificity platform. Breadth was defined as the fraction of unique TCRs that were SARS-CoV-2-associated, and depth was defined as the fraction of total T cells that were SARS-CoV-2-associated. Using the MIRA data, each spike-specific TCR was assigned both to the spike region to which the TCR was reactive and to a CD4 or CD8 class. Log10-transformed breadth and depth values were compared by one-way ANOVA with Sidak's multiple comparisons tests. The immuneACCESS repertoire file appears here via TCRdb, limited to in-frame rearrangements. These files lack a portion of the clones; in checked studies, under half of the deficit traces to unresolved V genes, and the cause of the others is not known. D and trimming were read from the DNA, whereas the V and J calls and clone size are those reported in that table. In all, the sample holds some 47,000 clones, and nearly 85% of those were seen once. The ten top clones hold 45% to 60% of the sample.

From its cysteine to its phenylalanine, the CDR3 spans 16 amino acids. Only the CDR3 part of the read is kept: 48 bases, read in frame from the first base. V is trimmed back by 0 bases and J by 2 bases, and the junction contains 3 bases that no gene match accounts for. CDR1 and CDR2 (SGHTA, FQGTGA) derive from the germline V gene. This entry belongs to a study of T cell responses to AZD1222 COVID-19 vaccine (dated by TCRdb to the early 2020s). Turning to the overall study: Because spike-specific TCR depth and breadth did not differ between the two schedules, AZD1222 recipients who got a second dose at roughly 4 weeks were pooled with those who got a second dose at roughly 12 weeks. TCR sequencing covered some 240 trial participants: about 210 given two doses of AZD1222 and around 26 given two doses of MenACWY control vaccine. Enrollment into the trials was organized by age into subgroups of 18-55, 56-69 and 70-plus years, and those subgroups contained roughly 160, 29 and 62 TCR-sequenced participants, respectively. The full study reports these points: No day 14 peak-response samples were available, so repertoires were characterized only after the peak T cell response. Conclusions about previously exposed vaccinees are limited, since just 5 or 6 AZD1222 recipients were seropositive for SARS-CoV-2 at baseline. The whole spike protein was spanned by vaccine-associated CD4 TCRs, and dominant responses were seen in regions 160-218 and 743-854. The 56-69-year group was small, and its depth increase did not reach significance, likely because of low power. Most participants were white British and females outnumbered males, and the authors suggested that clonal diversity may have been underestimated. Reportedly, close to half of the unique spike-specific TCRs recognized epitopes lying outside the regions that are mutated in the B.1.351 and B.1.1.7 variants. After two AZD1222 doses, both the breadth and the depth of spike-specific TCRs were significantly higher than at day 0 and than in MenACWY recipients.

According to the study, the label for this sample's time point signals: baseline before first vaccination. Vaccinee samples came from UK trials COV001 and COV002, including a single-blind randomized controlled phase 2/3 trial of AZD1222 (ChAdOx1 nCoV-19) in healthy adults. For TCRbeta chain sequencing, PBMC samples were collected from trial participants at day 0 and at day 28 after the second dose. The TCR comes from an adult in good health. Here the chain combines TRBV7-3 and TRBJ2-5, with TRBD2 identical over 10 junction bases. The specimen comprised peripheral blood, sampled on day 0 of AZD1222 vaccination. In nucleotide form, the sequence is TGTGCCAGCAGCTTAACGGTGACTAGCGGGCAAGAGACCCAGTACTTC. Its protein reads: CASSLTVTSGQETQYF.